This TCR beta chain was sequenced for a study of early T cells in non-severe SARS-CoV-2 infection. On the study more broadly: Unpaired chains resulted from sequencing bulk RNA of unsorted whole blood. The study's findings and limits: VDJdb-based annotation leaned toward anti-spike CD8 responses and missed private and CD4 specificities.

Germline V lookup: CDR1 SGDLS, CDR2 YYNGEE. The CDR3 extends over 13 amino acids. V gave up 4 bases and J gave up 11 bases, with 18 bases separating them. Each CDR3 protein is one row after TCRdb ran MiXCR on the 5' RACE reads. The sample lists around 81,000 distinct CDR3 sequences, 11% to 15% seen once, with about a tenth in the top ten. This clonotype was seen repeatedly, ten times or more. Its antigen is unidentified. Sequenced sample: whole blood. This receptor was taken from an adult who was a healthcare worker with PCR-confirmed SARS-CoV-2 infection or an uninfected control (not recorded which). The chain couples TRBV9 to TRBJ1-1; D is uncertain. The CDR3: CASSPSAGQTAFF. The CDR3 region has the DNA TGTGCCAGCAGCCCTTCGGCCGGGCAGACCGCTTTCTTT.